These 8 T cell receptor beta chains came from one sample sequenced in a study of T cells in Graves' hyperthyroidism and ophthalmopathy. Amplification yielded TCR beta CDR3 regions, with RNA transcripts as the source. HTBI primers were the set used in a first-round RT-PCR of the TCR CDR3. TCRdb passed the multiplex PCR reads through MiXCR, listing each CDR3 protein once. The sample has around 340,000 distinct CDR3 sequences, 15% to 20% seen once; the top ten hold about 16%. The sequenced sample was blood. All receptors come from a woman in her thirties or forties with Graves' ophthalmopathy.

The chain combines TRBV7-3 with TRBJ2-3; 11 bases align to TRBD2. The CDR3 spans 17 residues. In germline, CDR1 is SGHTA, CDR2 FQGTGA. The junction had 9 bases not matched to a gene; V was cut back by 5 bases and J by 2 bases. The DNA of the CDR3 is TGTGCCAGCAGCCGATCGGGACTAGCGGACCCCACAGATACGCAGTATTTT. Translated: CASSRSGLADPTDTQYF.

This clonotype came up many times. This CDR3 reads CASNYPLGSNYGYTF. CDR3 nucleotide sequence: TGTGCCAGCAACTACCCCTTGGGATCGAACTATGGCTACACCTTC. J is TRBJ1-2 and V is TRBV12-3 or TRBV12-4; D gene unclear. Trimming shortened V by 7 bases and J by 2 bases, and 17 bases separated the two germline ends. CDR3 length: 15 amino acids.

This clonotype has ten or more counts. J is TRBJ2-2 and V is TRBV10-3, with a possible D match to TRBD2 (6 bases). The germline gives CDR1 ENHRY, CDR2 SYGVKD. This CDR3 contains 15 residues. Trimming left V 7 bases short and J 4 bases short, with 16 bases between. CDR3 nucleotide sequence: TGTGCCATCAAACCGGGGGTTGAGGGCACCGGGGAGCTGTTTTTT. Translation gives CAIKPGVEGTGELFF.

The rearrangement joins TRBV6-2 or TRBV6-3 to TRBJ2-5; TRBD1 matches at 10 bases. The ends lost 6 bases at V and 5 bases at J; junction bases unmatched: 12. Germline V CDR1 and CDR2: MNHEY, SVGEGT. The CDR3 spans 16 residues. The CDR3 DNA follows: TGTGCCAGCAGCCCTACCGGGACAGGGGAGGTGGAGACCCAGTACTTC. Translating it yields CASSPTGTGEVETQYF.

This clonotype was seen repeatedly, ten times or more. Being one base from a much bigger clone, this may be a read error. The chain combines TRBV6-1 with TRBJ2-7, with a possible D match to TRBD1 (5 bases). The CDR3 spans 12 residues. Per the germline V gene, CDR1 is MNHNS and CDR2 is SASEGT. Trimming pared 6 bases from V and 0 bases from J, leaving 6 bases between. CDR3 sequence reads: CASRDTSYEQYF. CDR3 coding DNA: TGTGCCAGCAGGGACACCTCCTACGAGCAGTACTTC.

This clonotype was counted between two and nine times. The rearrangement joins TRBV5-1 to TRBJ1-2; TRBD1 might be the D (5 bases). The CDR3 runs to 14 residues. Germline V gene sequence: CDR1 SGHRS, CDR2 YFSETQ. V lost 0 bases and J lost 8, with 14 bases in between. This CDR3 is CASSLAGPGGGYTF. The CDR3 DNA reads TGCGCCAGCAGCTTGGCCGGCCCCGGGGGAGGCTACACCTTC.

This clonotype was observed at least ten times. In DNA, the CDR3 is TGTGCCAGCAGTCTCACCGCGGGGACTGAAGCTTTCTTT. Translated, it gives CASSLTAGTEAFF. This chain links TRBV27 with TRBJ1-1; D uncertain. The CDR3 is 13 amino acids. Germline values: CDR1 MNHEY, CDR2 SMNVEV (reference sequence). Trimming pared 5 bases from V and 5 bases from J, leaving 12 bases between.

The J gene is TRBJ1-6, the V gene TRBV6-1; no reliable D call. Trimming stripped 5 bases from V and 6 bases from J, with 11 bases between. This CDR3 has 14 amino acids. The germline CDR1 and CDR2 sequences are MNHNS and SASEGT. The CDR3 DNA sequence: TGTGCCAGCAGTCAAAGGGCCTTTAATTCACCCCTCCACTTT. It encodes CASSQRAFNSPLHF.